The present T cell receptor beta chain was sequenced within a study of T cell changes during pregnancy in multiple sclerosis. V lost 11 bases to trimming and J lost 4 bases, with 17 bases between them. This CDR3 contains 14 residues. Germline CDR1 is MDHEN and CDR2 is SYDVKM. Assay used: immunoSEQ multiplex PCR; TCRdb lists only in-frame clones, some missing. Altogether 40,000 to 55,000 clones are present, around 90% being singletons, with the ten largest covering approximately 0.29%. The specimen was CD4+ T cells from peripheral blood mononuclear cells, collected in the second trimester of pregnancy. This chain links TRBV28 with TRBJ2-2, with TRBD1 as a possible D gene (7 bases). The TCR sequence derives from a female donor with multiple sclerosis, enrolled in a pregnancy study. The CDR3 sequence: CAGRQGGLTGELFF. CDR3 coding DNA: TGTGCCGGGCGGCAGGGGGGCCTCACCGGGGAGCTGTTTTTT. The variable domain in full, with the rest retrieved from reference TRBV28 and TRBJ2-2, is DVKVTQSSRYLVKRTGEKVFLECVQDMDHENMFWYRQDPGLGLRLIYFSYDVKMKEKGDIPEGYSVSREKKERFSLILESASTNQTSMYLCAGRQGGLTGELFFGEGSRLTVL.